This paragraph covers one T cell receptor (beta chain) sequence. The sample is drawn from a study of PD-L1 blockade in urothelial cancer. Study as a whole: Male sex and bladder-origin urothelial cancer characterized about 85% of the 29 patients.

Spike-ins of synthetic TCR analog templates went into each PCR. Profiled with immunoSEQ multiplex PCR; TCRdb holds only in-frame clones, not every one. The sample has 60,000 to 80,000 clones; around nine tenths are singletons. Time point indicated: peripheral blood 6 weeks after treatment start. The germline V gene encodes CDR1 SGHDT and CDR2 YYEEEE. V was cut by 0 bases and J by 8 bases, with 21 bases left in between. This CDR3 spans 16 amino acids. The chain couples TRBV5-6 to TRBJ2-7; the D is unclear. This receptor was obtained from a man aged 55 to 70 with urothelial cancer. This material consisted of PBMCs, taken around atezolizumab (anti-PD-L1) treatment. The chain's CDR3 is CASSLGSLRTSMKQYF. CDR3 DNA: TGTGCCAGCAGCTTGGGCTCCCTTCGAACCTCTATGAAGCAGTACTTC.